The 14 T cell receptor beta chains below all came from one sample that was sequenced in a study of Ad26.COV2.S vaccination and SARS-CoV-2 variants. Specified treatment: roughly 18 received Ad26.COV2.S at low or high dose, single or two shots; 5 received placebo; per-sample allocation not given. Vaccine and placebo recipients were sampled on day 63 after the first injection. Sequencing used immunoSEQ multiplex PCR; TCRdb keeps in-frame clones, though not all of them. The repertoire holds about 680,000 clones, around 89% seen once, with roughly 1.5% in the top ten. The sequencing here drew on peripheral blood, taken in a trial of Ad26.COV2.S vaccine versus placebo. The receptors here all came from a person between 18 and 65 years old who received the Ad26.COV2.S COVID-19 vaccine or a placebo.

The V call is TRBV19, the J call TRBJ1-1; 8 bases are shared with TRBD1. Trimming removed 4 bases from V and 1 base from J; junction bases left unmatched: 5. The length of the CDR3 is 15 residues. Germline V lookup: CDR1 LNHDA, CDR2 SQIVND (reference sequence). The CDR3 DNA follows: TGTGCCAGTAGTACCCGACAGGGGTCGAACACTGAAGCTTTCTTT. Translating gives CASSTRQGSNTEAFF. Full variable domain (outside the CDR3, taken from reference TRBV19 and TRBJ1-1): DGGITQSPKYLFRKEGQNVTLSCEQNLNHDAMYWYRQDPGQGLRLIYYSQIVNDFQKGDIAEGYSVSREKKESFPLTVTSAQKNPTAFYLCASSTRQGSNTEAFFGQGTRLTVV.

The rearrangement joins TRBV6-5 to TRBJ2-7, with D unresolved. V was shortened by 6 bases and J by 2 bases, with 8 bases between the two germline ends. The CDR3 has 12 amino acids. Germline CDR1 is MNHEY and CDR2 is SVGAGI. The CDR3 DNA follows: TGTGCCAGCAGGGGGAACACCTACGAGCAGTACTTC. Residues: CASRGNTYEQYF.

The chain links TRBV24-1 to TRBJ2-2, with D possibly being TRBD2 (6 bases). Germline CDR1 is KGHDR and CDR2 is SFDVKD. V gave up 0 bases and J gave up 6 bases, with 16 bases separating them. The CDR3 runs to 17 residues. The CDR3 spells CATSDLRGGLTAGELFF. The CDR3 nucleotides are TGTGCCACCAGTGATTTGCGGGGAGGACTGACCGCCGGGGAGCTGTTTTTT.

V and J are TRBV28 and TRBJ1-5; no clear D. Germline CDR1 MDHEN, CDR2 SYDVKM. Deletions cut 8 bases from V and 5 bases from J, with 10 bases between. This CDR3 is 12 amino acids long. This CDR3 reads CASSGTDQPQHF. The CDR3 nucleotides are TGTGCCAGCTCCGGCACCGATCAGCCCCAGCATTTT.

The chain links TRBV4-3 to TRBJ1-6, with D unclear. The CDR3 runs 13 residues. Trimming shortened V by 0 bases and J by 7 bases, and 4 bases separated the two germline ends. Germline V CDR1 and CDR2: LGHNA, YSLEER. DNA for the CDR3: TGCGCCAGCAGCCAAGATAGGAATTCACCCCTCCACTTT. As protein: CASSQDRNSPLHF.

The chain couples TRBV19 to TRBJ1-5; 8 bases match TRBD1. The CDR3 is 20 amino acids. Germline V gene data show CDR1 as LNHDA and CDR2 as SQIVND (reference sequence). V trimming: 3 bases; J trimming: 1 base; junction bases outside the gene matches: 17. The CDR3 coding sequence is TGTGCCAGTAGTATGGGTTTGGTCGGGCAGGGGGACAGGAGCAATCAGCCCCAGCATTTT. It encodes CASSMGLVGQGDRSNQPQHF.

The gene calls are TRBV19 and TRBJ1-1; TRBD1 is a possible D gene (5 bases). V gave up 3 bases and J gave up 7 bases, with 9 bases separating them. Per the germline V gene, CDR1 is LNHDA and CDR2 is SQIVND (reference sequence). CDR3 length: 12 residues. The CDR3 bases are TGTGCCAGTAGTATCGGGGCAGTTGAAGCTTTCTTT. Amino acids: CASSIGAVEAFF.

V usage is TRBV5-3 and J usage is TRBJ2-1; maybe TRBD1 (6 bases). TRBV5-3 is labeled an ORF, and its function is uncertain. The V and J ends lost 8 bases and 4 bases respectively, with 16 bases between them. The CDR3 is made up of 14 amino acids. The CDR3 DNA reads as TGTGCCAGGGAGAGGGGGACAACATACAATGAGCAGTTCTTC. This gives the protein CARERGTTYNEQFF.

The genes are TRBV19 and TRBJ1-2; no clear D. With 5 bases removed from V and 6 bases from J, the gap between germline ends came to 13 bases. From germline, CDR1 is LNHDA and CDR2 SQIVND (reference sequence). The CDR3 length is 13 residues. The CDR3 sequence: CASSWGAGDGYTF. In DNA, the CDR3 is TGTGCCAGTAGTTGGGGAGCAGGCGATGGCTACACCTTC.

The chain joins TRBV6-1 to TRBJ2-1; D is undetermined. CDR3 size: 17 residues. Trimming left V 1 base short and J 3 bases short, with 16 bases between. The V gene's germline CDR1 is MNHNS and CDR2 SASEGT. Here the CDR3 DNA reads TGTGCCAGCAGTGAAGAGCCCTCACGACCTAGCTACAATGAGCAGTTCTTC. It specifies CASSEEPSRPSYNEQFF.

This sequence joins TRBV7-9 and TRBJ1-2; no firm D call. The CDR3 runs to 13 residues. Per germline, CDR1 SEHNR and CDR2 FQNEAQ (reference sequence). V was trimmed by 5 bases and J by 7 bases, leaving 14 bases between them. The CDR3 protein is CASSPRATGGYTF. DNA for the CDR3: TGTGCCAGCAGCCCCCGGGCTACGGGTGGCTACACCTTC.

V usage is TRBV5-4 and J usage is TRBJ2-5; the D is unclear. CDR1 is SGHNT and CDR2 is YYREEE in the germline V gene (reference sequence). Trimming removed 2 bases at V and 3 bases at J, with 14 bases between. The CDR3 runs to 15 residues. The CDR3 here is CASSLPGFGKETQYF. Written as DNA, the CDR3 is TGTGCCAGCAGCTTACCCGGGTTCGGAAAAGAGACCCAGTACTTC.

The gene calls are TRBV12-3 or TRBV12-4 and TRBJ1-2; 9 nucleotides line up with TRBD1. Trimming removed 5 bases from V and 9 bases from J; junction bases left unmatched: 7. CDR3 length: 13 residues. The CDR3, as DNA: TGTGCCAGCAGTATGGGACAGGGTCTTAGCTACACCTTC. Translating it yields CASSMGQGLSYTF.

V is TRBV5-4 and J is TRBJ2-3; a possible D gene is TRBD1 (5 bases). Trimming pared 0 bases from V and 5 bases from J, leaving 10 bases between. Germline lookup yields CDR1 SGHNT and CDR2 YYREEE (reference sequence). The CDR3 is made up of 14 amino acids. The CDR3 loop reads CASSLEGYGDTQYF. The CDR3 coding sequence is TGTGCCAGCAGCTTGGAGGGGTACGGAGATACGCAGTATTTT.